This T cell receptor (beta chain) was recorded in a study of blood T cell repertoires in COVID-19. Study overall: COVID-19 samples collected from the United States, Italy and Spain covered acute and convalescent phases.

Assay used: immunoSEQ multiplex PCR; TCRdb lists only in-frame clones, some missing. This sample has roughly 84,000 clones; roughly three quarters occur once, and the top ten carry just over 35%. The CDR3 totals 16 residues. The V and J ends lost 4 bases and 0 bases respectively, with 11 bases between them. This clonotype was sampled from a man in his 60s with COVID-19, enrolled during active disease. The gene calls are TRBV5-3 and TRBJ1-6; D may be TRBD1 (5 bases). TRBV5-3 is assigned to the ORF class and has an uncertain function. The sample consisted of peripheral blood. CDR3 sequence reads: CARSHLGHSYNSPLHF. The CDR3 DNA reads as TGTGCCAGAAGCCACCTAGGACACTCCTATAATTCACCCCTCCACTTT.